The T cell receptor beta chain described here comes from a study of OX40 agonist ivuxolimab in advanced cancers. About the research overall: Patients in the trial were receiving intravenous ivuxolimab every 2 weeks, at doses of 0.01 to 10 mg/kg. Among those enrolled, mean age was 60 years (range roughly 23 to 90) and 70% to 85% were male.

Looked up from germline, CDR1 is MNHEY and CDR2 is SMNVEV (reference sequence). The CDR3 is 15 amino acids. The germline V and J ends were trimmed by 6 bases and 2 bases, with 15 bases remaining between them. Study outcomes and limitations: Expanded clones were, on average, more numerous among CD8+ T cells than CD4+.

The method was immunoSEQ multiplex PCR; TCRdb's version includes in-frame clones alone and lacks a portion of them. The sample yields tens of thousands of clones, 75% to 95% seen once. Concerning this clone itself: The antigen is undetermined.

This clonotype was sampled from an adult with an advanced solid tumor such as melanoma, head and neck, liver or kidney cancer. Source: CD4+ or CD8+ T cells sorted from blood, taken in a trial of the OX40 agonist ivuxolimab. The rearrangement uses TRBV27 and TRBJ2-3, with D perhaps matching TRBD1 or TRBD2 (6 bases each). CDR3 in amino acids: CASRPGAYNTDTQYF. For the CDR3, the DNA is TGTGCCAGCAGGCCGGGGGCCTACAACACAGATACGCAGTATTTT.